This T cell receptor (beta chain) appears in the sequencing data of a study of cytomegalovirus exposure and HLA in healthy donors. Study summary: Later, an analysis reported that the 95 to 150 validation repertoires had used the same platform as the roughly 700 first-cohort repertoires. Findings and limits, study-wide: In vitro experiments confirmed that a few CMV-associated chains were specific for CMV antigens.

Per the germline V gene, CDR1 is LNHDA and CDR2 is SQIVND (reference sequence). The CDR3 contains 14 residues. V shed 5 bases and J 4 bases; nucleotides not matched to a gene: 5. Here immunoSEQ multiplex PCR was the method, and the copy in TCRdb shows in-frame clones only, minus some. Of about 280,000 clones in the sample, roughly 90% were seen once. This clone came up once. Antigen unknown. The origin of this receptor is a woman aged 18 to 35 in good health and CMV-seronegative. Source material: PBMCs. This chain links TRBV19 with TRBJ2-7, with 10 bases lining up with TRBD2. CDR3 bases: TGTGCCAGTAGTCTGACTAGCGGGCCGTACGAGCAGTACTTC. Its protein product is CASSLTSGPYEQYF.